The source of this T cell receptor (beta chain) is a study of shared clonotypes between healthy human individuals (dated by TCRdb to the early 2020s). Concerning the study at large: Three men and two women, aged 18 to 49 years, made up the cohort. For each donor, CD4 naive and CD4 memory were each given three plates, CD8 naive was given two plates, and CD8 memory was given one plate. To estimate repertoire size and how much clonotypes are shared between individuals, the study performed deep sequencing of blood TCR repertoires from a few healthy adults. To increase sequencing depth and limit assay-specific biases, TCR repertoire library preparation and sequencing were carried out by different laboratories using diverse techniques. Between about 0.9 and 9 billion PBMCs per donor were obtained by leukapheresis.

The CDR3 starts with the cysteine, ends with the phenylalanine, and has 13 residues. CDR3 DNA only is kept here, 39 bases in frame from base 1. Relative to germline, V is 4 bases shorter and J is 6 bases shorter, with 9 bases between their ends. In the germline V gene (reference sequence), CDR1 corresponds to MNHNY and CDR2 to SVGAGI. Using the deep immunoSEQ assay, multiplex PCR amplified TCR CDR3 regions from genomic DNA. Extracted genomic DNA from each cell subset was spread evenly across all wells of several immunoSEQ 96-well plates, with each plate serving as a replicate. For sorted subsets, each replicate PCR was loaded with around 200 ng genomic DNA, equivalent to 32,000 or so T cell genomes. Purified libraries were measured with a Qubit 3.0 fluorometer, size-checked on a Bioanalyzer 2100, and measured again with the KAPA Library Quantification kit. A separate single-read 150-cycle Illumina NextSeq 550 flow cell was used to sequence each immunoSEQ 96-well plate. As for the authors' bioinformatics: Because the immunoSEQ output held only junctional sequences and lacked quality scores, the filtering could not match the filtering applied to full-length reads. Sequences were annotated with PyIR, a Python wrapper for IgBLAST v1.9, using IMGT germline references to assign V/J genes and CDR3. Any read was removed if the V/J assignment was weak (E-value above 1e-6), the CDR3 was missing, or the read contained stop codons, out-of-frame junctions, or ambiguous translated residues. V3J clonotypes were defined as sequences sharing an identical inferred V gene, J gene, and CDR3 amino acid sequence. To compute the percentage overlap between repertoires, the number of shared unique clonotypes was divided by the size of the smaller repertoire. Three approaches were used to assess repertoire richness: RTK rarefaction, the Chao1 estimator, and Recon v2.1 estimates of unobserved clonotypes. OLGA was used to compute generation probabilities for all TCRbeta clonotypes that the gDNA method yielded from a handful of donors. TCRdb mirrors the immuneACCESS table, restricted to in-frame sequences. Some clones are absent from its copies; in checked studies, under half trace to an unresolved V gene, and the reason for the others is unknown. That table gives V, J and clone size, and the DNA gave D and trimming. The sample records roughly 660,000 clones, roughly 87% of which are singletons. The ten biggest clones cover more than 30% of the sample.

Paper-wide results and their limitations: Because the study included a small number of donors, the genetic and exposure-history diversity represented was limited. Sampling was limited to blood, and TCR repertoires in tissue likely differ from TCR repertoires in blood. Estimated clonotype richness was generally larger for naive than for memory subsets. Rarefaction of sorted-subset datasets indicated incomplete sequencing despite the large sequencing depth. Pairwise subsampling indicated that sequencing depth was expected to affect the degree of clonotype sharing among donors. Across several donors, approximately 4.6% of naive CD4, approximately 3.6% of naive CD8, under 2.5% of memory CD4, and under 0.45% of memory CD8 clonotypes were shared. Compared with non-shared clonotypes, clonotypes shared by all four sorted-subset donors had higher generation probabilities.

The donors were healthy, HIV-negative adults with no recently reported acute infections or vaccinations. Every donor was a Caucasian adult residing in Nashville, Tennessee, USA. The CD8 memory samples were a combination of magnetically selected CD45RO+ cells and CCR7-negative CD45RA+ effector memory (TemRA) cells. Blood was obtained by leukapheresis, after which PBMCs were separated by Ficoll-Histopaque density gradient centrifugation and cryopreserved in liquid nitrogen vapor phase. Analytical flow cytometry was used to check the purity and quantity of each magnetically sorted T cell population. Genomic DNA was isolated from every sorted fraction and measured by UV absorbance on a Nanodrop 2000c. Of note for this clone: The antigen it recognizes is unknown. One base away there is no much larger clone; base qualities are not given.

Sequenced input: memory CD8+ T cells from PBMCs. The sample's cell subset or site, from its label and the paper: CD45RO+ cells pooled with CCR7-negative TemRA cells. The clonotype was recovered from a young man in good health. Some clones in this sample may be carry-over from other donors' samples. Here the chain combines TRBV6-6 and TRBJ2-2; the D segment could be TRBD1, given 6 matching bases. The CDR3 in this case is CASSLQGPGELFF. The bases read TGTGCCAGCAGTTTACAGGGTCCCGGGGAGCTGTTTTTT.